This T cell receptor beta chain came from a study of molecular identifiers for immune sequencing clone quantification. Only a few counts were recorded for this clonotype. The germline CDR1 and CDR2 sequences are LNHDA and SQIVND (reference sequence). The CDR3 loop spans 14 amino acids. V lost 3 bases to trimming and J lost 6 bases, with 13 bases between them. With 10%, 30% or 50% of RNA, about 20,000 to 1,100,000 naive CD8 T cells were sequenced. A CD8+CD4-CCR7+CD45RA+ gate was used to sort naive CD8 T cells. TCRdb re-analysed the PCR reads in MiXCR, keeping a single row per CDR3 protein. Of approximately 500,000 distinct CDR3 sequences in the sample, 25% are singletons; the top ten hold just over 0.75%.

The specimen was naive CD8+ T cells from blood, with Jurkat cell RNA spiked in. The subset denotes: FACS-sorted CD8+CD4-CCR7+CD45RA+ naive T cells. This receptor was obtained from a human donor in good health. Some libraries in this study had Jurkat cell RNA spiked in. The chain combines TRBV19 with TRBJ2-3; D may be TRBD1 (5 bases). CDR3 in amino acids: CASSIQARVDTQYF. For the CDR3, the DNA is TGTGCCAGTAGTATTCAAGCCAGGGTGGATACGCAGTATTTT.